A selection of T cell receptor beta chains follows, all from one sample in a study of T cells in tumors after PD-1 blockade. The assay was immunoSEQ multiplex PCR, and TCRdb's table has in-frame clones only and misses some. Of about 47,000 clones in the sample, more than 65% were seen once. The sequencing here drew on PBMCs, taken before anti-PD-1 therapy. The receptors originated from a human donor with advanced basal cell or squamous cell carcinoma (not recorded which). Each CDR3 is given with its conserved first and last residue. The order of the fields is V gene, J gene, CDR3 protein.

>TRBV10-3|TRBJ1-1
CAISGNRDSEAFF
>TRBV29-1|TRBJ2-7
CSVTRDSSYEQYF
>TRBV21-1|TRBJ1-3
CASSNRGQGKAGNTIYF
>TRBV2|TRBJ2-2
CATCRDREAGGELFF
>TRBV19|TRBJ2-3
CASSRALGGTDTQYF
>TRBV28|TRBJ1-3
CASISPGQGNTIYF
>TRBV27|TRBJ2-4
CASSLSAWTRRSNIQYF
>TRBV10-3|TRBJ2-7
CAISQTHRDSYEQYF
>TRBV7-8|TRBJ2-3
CASSLLGLAVEVPDTQYF
>TRBV7-9|TRBJ2-7
CASSFFSFGLNWDEQYF
>TRBV7-9|TRBJ1-6
CASSSWNGDSPLHF
>TRBV3-1/TRBV3-2|TRBJ2-3
CASSQGLGGDTQYF
>TRBV19|TRBJ1-6
CASTSGGSSYNSPLHF
>TRBV16|TRBJ1-4
CASSRRTGYEKLFF
>TRBV9|TRBJ2-2
CASSVAGPRAGELFF
>TRBV15|TRBJ2-1
CATSRDRGYNEQFF
>TRBV11-3|TRBJ2-7
CASSMPGSRGEQYF
>TRBV29-1|TRBJ2-7
CSVGITQGDEQYF
>TRBV5-4|TRBJ2-2
CASSEGHNTGELFF
>TRBV5-1|TRBJ1-1
CASSFIFGMNTEAFF
>TRBV9|TRBJ2-7
CASSIGTGYYEQYF
>TRBV19|TRBJ1-5
CASTITGAAQPQHF
>TRBV7-9|TRBJ2-7
CASSLGEAGRRYEQYF
>TRBV7-9|TRBJ2-7
CASSPQTTYEQYF
>TRBV4-1|TRBJ2-5
CASSQGGRGRPETQYF
>TRBV28|TRBJ2-3
CASHPAGSTDTQYF
>TRBV29-1|TRBJ2-5
CSVEMGQGATETQYF
>TRBV7-2|TRBJ1-1
CASSAPVNTEAFF
>TRBV19|TRBJ2-7
CASMDSSYEQYF
>TRBV5-1|TRBJ1-2
CASSFRGENYGYTF
>TRBV2|TRBJ1-4
CASSVFGDEKLFF
>TRBV7-6|TRBJ1-3
CASSLTGANKLNTIYF
>TRBV5-1|TRBJ2-3
CASAWGKGTDTQYF
>TRBV27|TRBJ2-1
CASSFWGSGSGEQFF
>TRBV28|TRBJ2-1
CASSSPRTTNYNEQFF
>TRBV2|TRBJ2-7
CASRLPGQPSEQYF
>TRBV20-1|TRBJ2-7
CSASHRQTEYEQYF
>TRBV4-2|TRBJ1-5
CASSQRGDSYQPQHF
>TRBV7-9|TRBJ2-3
CASSTSTDTQYF
>TRBV19|TRBJ1-2
CATAGSGLYYGYTF